The clone carrying this T cell receptor beta chain has just one count. Assay: immunoSEQ multiplex PCR; the TCRdb copy retains only in-frame clones and omits some. The sample consists of around 57,000 clones, 86% of them appearing once. Germline V lookup: CDR1 MNHNS, CDR2 SASEGT. This CDR3 is 15 amino acids long. Trimming shortened V by 4 bases and J by 7 bases, and 17 bases separated the two germline ends. These data originate in a study of OX40 agonist ivuxolimab in advanced cancers. The sequenced sample was CD4+ or CD8+ T cells sorted from blood, obtained in a trial of the OX40 agonist ivuxolimab. The receptor comes from an adult with an advanced solid tumor such as melanoma, head and neck, liver or kidney cancer. The J gene is TRBJ2-1, the V gene TRBV6-1; possibly TRBD1 or TRBD2 for D (5 bases each). The CDR3 loop reads CASSGNRDPRNEQFF. DNA for the CDR3: TGTGCCAGCAGTGGGAATAGGGACCCGCGGAATGAGCAGTTCTTC.